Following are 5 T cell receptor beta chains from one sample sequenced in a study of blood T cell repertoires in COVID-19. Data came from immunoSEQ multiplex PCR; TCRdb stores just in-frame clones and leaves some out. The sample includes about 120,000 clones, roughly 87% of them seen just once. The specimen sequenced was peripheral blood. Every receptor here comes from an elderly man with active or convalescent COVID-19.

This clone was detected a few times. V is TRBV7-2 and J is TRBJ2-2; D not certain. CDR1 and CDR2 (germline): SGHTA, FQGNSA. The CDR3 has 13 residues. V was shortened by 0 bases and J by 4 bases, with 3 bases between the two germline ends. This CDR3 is CASSLASTGELFF. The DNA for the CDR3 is TGTGCCAGCAGCTTAGCTAGCACCGGGGAGCTGTTTTTT.

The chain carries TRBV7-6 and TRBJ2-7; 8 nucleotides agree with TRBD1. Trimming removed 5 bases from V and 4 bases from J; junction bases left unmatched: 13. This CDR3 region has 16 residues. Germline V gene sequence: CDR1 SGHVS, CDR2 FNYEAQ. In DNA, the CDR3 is TGTGCCAGCAGCCCCTCTGGGACAGGTAAACGGTACGAGCAGTACTTC. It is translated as CASSPSGTGKRYEQYF.

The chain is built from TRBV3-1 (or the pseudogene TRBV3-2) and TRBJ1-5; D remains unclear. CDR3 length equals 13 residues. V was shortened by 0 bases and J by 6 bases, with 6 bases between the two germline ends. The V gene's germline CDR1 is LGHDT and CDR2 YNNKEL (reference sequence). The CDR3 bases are TGTGCCAGCAGCCAAGATCAAGCTCAGCCCCAGCATTTT. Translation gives CASSQDQAQPQHF.

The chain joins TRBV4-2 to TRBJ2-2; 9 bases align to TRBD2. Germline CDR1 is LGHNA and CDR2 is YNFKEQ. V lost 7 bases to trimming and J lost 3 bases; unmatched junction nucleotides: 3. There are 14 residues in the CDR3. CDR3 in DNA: TGTGCCAGCAAAGCGGGGGGCTACACCGGGGAGCTGTTTTTT. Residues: CASKAGGYTGELFF.

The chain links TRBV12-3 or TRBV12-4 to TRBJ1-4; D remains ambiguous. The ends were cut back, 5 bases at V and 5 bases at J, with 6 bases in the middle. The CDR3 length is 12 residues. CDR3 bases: TGTGCCAGCAGTGCTATAAATGAAAAACTGTTTTTT. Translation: CASSAINEKLFF.